One and the same sample provided the 16 T cell receptor beta chains below, sequenced in a study of blood T cells in healthy people across ages. Through a sample-barcoded 5' primer and a J-beta primer mix, a second PCR was run for roughly 7 to 11 cycles. TCRdb reprocessed the 5' RACE reads with MiXCR, giving one entry per CDR3 protein. The table has about 1.6 million distinct CDR3 sequences, roughly 30% seen once. Sequencing was carried out using blood. All receptors derive from a woman aged 30 to 39 in good health.

Note on this clonotype: A read error may be the cause here, since a much bigger clone is one base away. The rearrangement joins TRBV20-1 to TRBJ2-1; no firm D call. In germline, CDR1 is DFQATT, CDR2 SNEGSKA (reference sequence). The CDR3 sequence is 13 residues long. Trimming stripped 3 bases from V and 6 bases from J, with 12 bases between. CDR3 protein: CSARGPLGNEQFF. The DNA for the CDR3 is TGCAGTGCTAGGGGCCCGCTGGGCAATGAGCAGTTCTTC.

The gene calls are TRBV10-3 and TRBJ2-3; D might be TRBD1 or TRBD2, each matching 5 bases. Trimming took off 0 bases at V and 1 base at J, with 14 bases between the two ends. Germline V gene lookup returns CDR1 ENHRY and CDR2 SYGVKD. This CDR3 contains 17 residues. The CDR3 nucleotides read TGTGCCATCAGTGAGTCGAGGGTATTGACAGGCACAGATACGCAGTATTTT. Translated, it gives CAISESRVLTGTDTQYF.

This clonotype came up a few times. V is TRBV28 and J is TRBJ1-1, with TRBD1 as a possible D gene (6 bases). Germline lookup yields CDR1 MDHEN and CDR2 SYDVKM. V was shortened by 6 bases and J by 2 bases, with 13 bases between the two germline ends. The CDR3 has 14 amino acids. The CDR3 DNA is TGTGCCAGCAGAGGTGGACAGTATAACACTGAAGCTTTCTTT. Translating gives CASRGGQYNTEAFF.

The gene calls are TRBV27 and TRBJ2-7; possibly TRBD2 for D (7 bases). Germline V CDR1 and CDR2: MNHEY, SMNVEV (reference sequence). V lost 6 bases and J 9 bases, leaving 9 bases between the germline ends. This CDR3 has 10 amino acids. In nucleotides, the CDR3 is TGTGCCAGCAGGGGGGGGCGGCAGTACTTC. Translated: CASRGGRQYF.

The chain recombines TRBV24-1 with TRBJ2-1; 7 bases align to TRBD2. J lost 3 bases, V lost 1 base, and 5 bases had no gene match. The CDR3 spans 16 residues. The germline V gene encodes CDR1 KGHDR and CDR2 SFDVKD. CDR3 nucleotide sequence: TGTGCCACCAGTGATTTTTCTAGCGGTAACTACAATGAGCAGTTCTTC. Its protein is CATSDFSSGNYNEQFF.

In this sample, this clonotype turned up a few times. The CDR3 coding sequence is TGCGCCAGCAGCCTAAGGAGGAACGGGGAAAAACTGTTTTTT. This encodes CASSLRRNGEKLFF. V is TRBV4-1 and J is TRBJ1-4; D is uncertain. The germline V and J ends were trimmed by 4 bases and 8 bases, with 14 bases remaining between them. Germline CDR1 is MGHRA and CDR2 is YSYEKL. This CDR3 comprises 14 residues.

Remarks on this clonotype: This clone may be a read error of a much larger clone one base away. This chain connects TRBV12-3 or TRBV12-4 to TRBJ1-1; 8 nucleotides align to TRBD1. The CDR3 contains 12 residues. The CDR3 loop reads CAGSHGQGNTFF. Here the CDR3 DNA reads TGTGCCGGCAGTCACGGACAGGGAAACACTTTCTTT.

The V and J genes are TRBV29-1 and TRBJ1-5, with D perhaps TRBD1 (6 bases). V was cut by 4 bases and J by 6 bases, with 13 bases left in between. This CDR3 is 13 amino acids long. Per the germline V gene, CDR1 is SQVTM and CDR2 is ANQGSEA. The CDR3: CSVAGGTSQPQHF. The CDR3, as DNA: TGCAGCGTTGCTGGGGGCACTAGTCAGCCCCAGCATTTT. Full variable domain (remainder filled in from reference TRBV29-1 and TRBJ1-5): SAVISQKPSRDICQRGTSLTIQCQVDSQVTMMFWYRQQPGQSLTLIATANQGSEATYESGFVIDKFPISRPNLTFSTLTVSNMSPEDSSIYLCSVAGGTSQPQHFGDGTRLSIL.

The chain is built from TRBV20-1 and TRBJ2-5; D call uncertain. The J call may be faulty, since TRBJ2-7 better matches the DNA end. From germline, CDR1 is DFQATT and CDR2 SNEGSKA (reference sequence). CDR3 length: 13 residues. The CDR3 spells CSARDTSPYEQYF. For the CDR3, the DNA is TGCAGTGCTAGAGATACAAGTCCCTACGAGCAGTACTTC.

The sample holds a few counts of this clonotype. The J gene is TRBJ2-7, the V gene TRBV5-1, with D possibly TRBD2 on 6 matching bases. The CDR3 contains 14 residues. V was trimmed by 4 bases and J by 3 bases, leaving 14 bases between them. Per germline, CDR1 SGHRS and CDR2 YFSETQ. The chain's CDR3 is CASSQTREVYEQYF. The CDR3 nucleotides are TGCGCCAGCAGCCAGACTAGGGAGGTCTACGAGCAGTACTTC.

This chain links TRBV12-3 or TRBV12-4 with TRBJ1-2, with 8 bases identical to TRBD1. After removal of 5 bases from V and 8 bases from J, the junction contained 10 bases not matched to a gene. The CDR3 runs to 14 residues. The CDR3 DNA reads TGTGCCAGCAGTACCACGGACAGGGTGGAGGGCTACACCTTC. The encoded protein is CASSTTDRVEGYTF.

The chain employs TRBV6-1 and TRBJ2-1; TRBD2 matches 8 bases. Germline V gene sequence: CDR1 MNHNS, CDR2 SASEGT. There are 17 residues in the CDR3. V shed 6 bases and J 8 bases; nucleotides not matched to a gene: 18. The CDR3 here is CASSRRETSAGKDEQFF. The CDR3 DNA sequence: TGTGCCAGCAGCCGGAGGGAGACTAGCGCTGGTAAGGATGAGCAGTTCTTC.

This clonotype was observed a few times. This chain links TRBV4-1 with TRBJ1-2; TRBD1 might be the D (6 bases). Per the germline V gene, CDR1 is MGHRA and CDR2 is YSYEKL. V was trimmed by 0 bases and J by 7 bases, leaving 18 bases between them. The CDR3 has 16 residues. DNA of the CDR3: TGCGCCAGCAGCCAAGAGCAGGGGATTCCTCGTAGTGGCTACACCTTC. Translating gives CASSQEQGIPRSGYTF.

A few counts support this clonotype. This sequence joins TRBV27 and TRBJ1-5, with D possibly matching TRBD1 (5 bases). From germline, CDR1 is MNHEY and CDR2 SMNVEV (reference sequence). There are 13 residues in the CDR3. V shed 6 bases and J shed 5 bases, with 11 bases lying between them. The CDR3 bases are TGTGCCAGCAGATCGGACAAACATCAGCCCCAGCATTTT. It yields the protein CASRSDKHQPQHF.

A few counts support this clonotype. The chain employs TRBV6-1 and TRBJ2-3, with D possibly being TRBD1 or TRBD2 (5 bases each). Trimming removed 3 bases at V and 4 bases at J, with 11 bases between. Germline lookup yields CDR1 MNHNS and CDR2 SASEGT. The CDR3 has 14 amino acids. DNA of the CDR3: TGTGCCAGCAGTGACGGGTGGGACGCAGATACGCAGTATTTT. Its protein product is CASSDGWDADTQYF.

Regarding this clonotype: Its ends do not fully match the called genes, so a read error is possible. This sequence joins TRBV5-5 and TRBJ2-1; TRBD1 matches at 10 bases. Per germline, CDR1 SGHKS and CDR2 YYEKEE (reference sequence). The CDR3 sequence is 14 residues long. CDR3 coding DNA: TGTGCCGGCAGCAGGCGGGACAGGGGCGATGAGCAGTTCTTC. Translation: CAGSRRDRGDEQFF.